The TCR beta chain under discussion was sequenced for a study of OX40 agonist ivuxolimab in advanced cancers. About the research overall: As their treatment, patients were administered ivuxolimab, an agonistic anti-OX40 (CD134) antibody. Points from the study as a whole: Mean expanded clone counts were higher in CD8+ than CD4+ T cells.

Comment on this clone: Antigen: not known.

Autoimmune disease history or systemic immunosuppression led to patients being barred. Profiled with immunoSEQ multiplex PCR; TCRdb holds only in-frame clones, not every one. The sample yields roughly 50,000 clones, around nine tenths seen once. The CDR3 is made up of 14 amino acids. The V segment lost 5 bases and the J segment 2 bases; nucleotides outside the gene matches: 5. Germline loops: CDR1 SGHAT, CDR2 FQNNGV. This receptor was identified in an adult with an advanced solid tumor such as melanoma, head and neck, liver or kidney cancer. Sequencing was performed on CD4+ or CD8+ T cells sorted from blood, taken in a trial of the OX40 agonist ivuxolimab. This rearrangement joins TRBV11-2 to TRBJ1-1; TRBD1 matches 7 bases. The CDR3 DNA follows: TGTGCCAGCAGCCGACAGGGACCCAACACTGAAGCTTTCTTT. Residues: CASSRQGPNTEAFF.